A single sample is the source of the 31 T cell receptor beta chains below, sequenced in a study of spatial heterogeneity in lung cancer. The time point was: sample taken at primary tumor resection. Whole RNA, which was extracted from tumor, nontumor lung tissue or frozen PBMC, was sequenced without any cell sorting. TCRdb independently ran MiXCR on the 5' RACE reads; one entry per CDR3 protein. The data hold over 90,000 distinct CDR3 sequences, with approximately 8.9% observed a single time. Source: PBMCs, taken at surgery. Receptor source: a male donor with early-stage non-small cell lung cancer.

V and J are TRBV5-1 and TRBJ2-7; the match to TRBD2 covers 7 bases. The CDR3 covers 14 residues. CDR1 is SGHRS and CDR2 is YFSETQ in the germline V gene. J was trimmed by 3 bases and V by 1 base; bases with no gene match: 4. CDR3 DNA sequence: TGCGCCAGCAGCTTGTCCGGGAGGTACTACGAGCAGTACTTC. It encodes CASSLSGRYYEQYF.

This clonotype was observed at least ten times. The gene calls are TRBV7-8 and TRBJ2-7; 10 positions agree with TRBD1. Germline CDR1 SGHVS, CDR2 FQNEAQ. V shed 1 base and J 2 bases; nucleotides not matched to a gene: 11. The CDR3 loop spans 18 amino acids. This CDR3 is CASSLGRIGTGVPYEQYF. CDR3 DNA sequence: TGTGCCAGCAGCTTAGGGAGGATCGGGACAGGGGTCCCCTACGAGCAGTACTTC.

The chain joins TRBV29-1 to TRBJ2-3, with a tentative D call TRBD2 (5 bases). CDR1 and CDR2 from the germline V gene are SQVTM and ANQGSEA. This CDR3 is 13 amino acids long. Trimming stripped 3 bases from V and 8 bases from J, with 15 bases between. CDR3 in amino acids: CSVDGPTGGTQYF. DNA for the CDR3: TGCAGCGTTGACGGACCAACTGGAGGTACGCAGTATTTT.

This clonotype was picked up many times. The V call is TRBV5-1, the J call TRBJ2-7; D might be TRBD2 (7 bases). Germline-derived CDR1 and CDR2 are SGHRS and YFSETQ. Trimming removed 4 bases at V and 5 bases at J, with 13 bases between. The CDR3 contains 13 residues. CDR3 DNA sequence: TGCGCCAGCAGCCCCGGGGGGCCCAACGAGCAGTACTTC. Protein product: CASSPGGPNEQYF.

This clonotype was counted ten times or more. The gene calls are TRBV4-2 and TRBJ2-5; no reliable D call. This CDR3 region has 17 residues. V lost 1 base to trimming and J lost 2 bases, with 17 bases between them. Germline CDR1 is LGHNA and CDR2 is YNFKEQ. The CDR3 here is CASSQGSSNAVQETQYF. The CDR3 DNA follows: TGTGCCAGCAGCCAAGGGTCTTCTAATGCAGTACAAGAGACCCAGTACTTC.

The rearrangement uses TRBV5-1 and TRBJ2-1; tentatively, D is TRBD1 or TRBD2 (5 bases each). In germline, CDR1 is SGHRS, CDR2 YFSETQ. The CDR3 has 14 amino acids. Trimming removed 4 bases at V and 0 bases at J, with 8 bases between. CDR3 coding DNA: TGCGCCAGCAGCCGGGACCCCTCCTACAATGAGCAGTTCTTC. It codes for CASSRDPSYNEQFF.

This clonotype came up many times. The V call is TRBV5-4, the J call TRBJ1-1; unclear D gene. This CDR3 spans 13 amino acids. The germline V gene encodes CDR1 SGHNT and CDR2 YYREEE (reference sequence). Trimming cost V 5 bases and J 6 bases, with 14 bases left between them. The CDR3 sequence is CASRTLGSAEAFF. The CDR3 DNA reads TGTGCCAGCAGGACCCTAGGGAGCGCTGAAGCTTTCTTT.

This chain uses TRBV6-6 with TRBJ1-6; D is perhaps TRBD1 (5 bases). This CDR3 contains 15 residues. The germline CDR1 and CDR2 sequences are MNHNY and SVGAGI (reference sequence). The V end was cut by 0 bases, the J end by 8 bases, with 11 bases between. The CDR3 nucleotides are TGTGCCAGCAGTTACTCGAGGGGCCAGGATTCACCCCTCCACTTT. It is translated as CASSYSRGQDSPLHF.

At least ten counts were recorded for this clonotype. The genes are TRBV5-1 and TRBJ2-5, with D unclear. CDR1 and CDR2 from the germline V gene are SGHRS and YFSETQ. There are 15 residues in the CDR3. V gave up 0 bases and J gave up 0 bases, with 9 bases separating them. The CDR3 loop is CASSLVGQDQETQYF. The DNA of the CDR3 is TGCGCCAGCAGCTTGGTTGGGCAGGACCAAGAGACCCAGTACTTC.

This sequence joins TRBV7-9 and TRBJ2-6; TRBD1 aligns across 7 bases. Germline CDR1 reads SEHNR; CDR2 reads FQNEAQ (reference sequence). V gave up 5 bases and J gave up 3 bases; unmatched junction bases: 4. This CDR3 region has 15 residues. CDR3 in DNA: TGTGCCAGCAGCCCCAGGGGGTTTGGGGCCAACGTCCTGACTTTC. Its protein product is CASSPRGFGANVLTF.

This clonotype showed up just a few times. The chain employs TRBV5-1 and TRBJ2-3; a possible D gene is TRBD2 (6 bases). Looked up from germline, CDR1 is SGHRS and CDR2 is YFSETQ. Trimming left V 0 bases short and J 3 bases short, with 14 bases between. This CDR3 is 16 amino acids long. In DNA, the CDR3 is TGCGCCAGCAGCTTGGTCGGAGGGGAGCGGACAGATACGCAGTATTTT. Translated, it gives CASSLVGGERTDTQYF.

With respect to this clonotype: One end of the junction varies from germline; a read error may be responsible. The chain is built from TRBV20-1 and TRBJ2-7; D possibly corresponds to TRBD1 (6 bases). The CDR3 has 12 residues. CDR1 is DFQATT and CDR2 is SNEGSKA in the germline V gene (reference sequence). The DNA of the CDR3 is TGCAGTGCTTGGGACACCTCCTCCGAGCAGTACTTC. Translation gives CSAWDTSSEQYF.

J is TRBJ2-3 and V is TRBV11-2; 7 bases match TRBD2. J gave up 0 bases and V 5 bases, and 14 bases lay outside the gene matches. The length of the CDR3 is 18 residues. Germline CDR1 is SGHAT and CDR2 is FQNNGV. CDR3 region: CASSPKGTTSSSTDTQYF. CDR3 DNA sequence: TGTGCCAGCAGCCCTAAAGGGACTACGAGTTCTAGCACAGATACGCAGTATTTT.

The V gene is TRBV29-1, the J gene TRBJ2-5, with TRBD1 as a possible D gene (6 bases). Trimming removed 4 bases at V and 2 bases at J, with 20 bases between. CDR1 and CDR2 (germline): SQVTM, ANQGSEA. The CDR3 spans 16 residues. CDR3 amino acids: CSVVFRGGRPQETQYF. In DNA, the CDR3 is TGCAGCGTTGTATTCAGGGGTGGAAGGCCTCAAGAGACCCAGTACTTC.

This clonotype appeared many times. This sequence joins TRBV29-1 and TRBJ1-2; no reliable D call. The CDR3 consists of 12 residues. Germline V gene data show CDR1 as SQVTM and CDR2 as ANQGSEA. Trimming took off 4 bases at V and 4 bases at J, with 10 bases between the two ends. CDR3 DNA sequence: TGCAGCGTTGTACCGAACTCCTATGGCTACACCTTC. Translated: CSVVPNSYGYTF.

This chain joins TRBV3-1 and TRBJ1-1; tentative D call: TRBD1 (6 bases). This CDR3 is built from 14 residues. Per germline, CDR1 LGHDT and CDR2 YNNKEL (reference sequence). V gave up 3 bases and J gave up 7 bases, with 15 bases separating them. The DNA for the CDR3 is TGTGCCAGCAGCCACCCTGGGGACATTTATGAAGCTTTCTTT. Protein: CASSHPGDIYEAFF. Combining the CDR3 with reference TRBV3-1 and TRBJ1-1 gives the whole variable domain DTAVSQTPKYLVTQMGNDKSIKCEQNLGHDTMYWYKQDSKKFLKIMFSYNNKELIINETVPNRFSPKSPDKAHLNLHINSLELGDSAVYFCASSHPGDIYEAFFGQGTRLTVV.

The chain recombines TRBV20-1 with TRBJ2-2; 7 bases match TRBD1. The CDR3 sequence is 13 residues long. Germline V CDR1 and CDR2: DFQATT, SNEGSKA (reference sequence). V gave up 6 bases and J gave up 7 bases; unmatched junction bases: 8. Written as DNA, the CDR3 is TGCAGTGCCAAGGACAGGATGGGCGGGGAGCTGTTTTTT. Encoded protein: CSAKDRMGGELFF.

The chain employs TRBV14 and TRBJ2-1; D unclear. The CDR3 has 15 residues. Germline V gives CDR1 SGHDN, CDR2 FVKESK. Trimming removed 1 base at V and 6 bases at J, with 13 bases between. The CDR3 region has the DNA TGTGCCAGCAGCCAAGTCCAATATGCCAGCAATGAGCAGTTCTTC. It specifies CASSQVQYASNEQFF.

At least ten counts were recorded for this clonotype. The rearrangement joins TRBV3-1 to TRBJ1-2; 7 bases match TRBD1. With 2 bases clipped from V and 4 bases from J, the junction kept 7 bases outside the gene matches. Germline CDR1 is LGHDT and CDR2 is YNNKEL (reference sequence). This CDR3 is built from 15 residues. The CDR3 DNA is TGTGCCAGCAGCCAACCGGGACAGCACTCCTATGGCTACACCTTC. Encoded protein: CASSQPGQHSYGYTF.

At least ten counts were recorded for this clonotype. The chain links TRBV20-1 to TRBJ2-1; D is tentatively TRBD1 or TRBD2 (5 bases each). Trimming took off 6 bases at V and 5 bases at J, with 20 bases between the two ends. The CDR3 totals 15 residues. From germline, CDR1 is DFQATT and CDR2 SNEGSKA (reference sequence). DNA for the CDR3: TGCAGTGCCCTGTTTGGGGGATCGGCTAACAATGAGCAGTTCTTC. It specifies CSALFGGSANNEQFF.

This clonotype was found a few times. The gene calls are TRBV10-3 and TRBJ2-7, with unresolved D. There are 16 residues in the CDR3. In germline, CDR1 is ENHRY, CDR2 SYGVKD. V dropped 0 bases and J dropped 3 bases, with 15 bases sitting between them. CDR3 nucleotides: TGTGCCATCAGTGAGTCGAGGTTGAGGCTTCTCTACGAGCAGTACTTC. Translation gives CAISESRLRLLYEQYF.

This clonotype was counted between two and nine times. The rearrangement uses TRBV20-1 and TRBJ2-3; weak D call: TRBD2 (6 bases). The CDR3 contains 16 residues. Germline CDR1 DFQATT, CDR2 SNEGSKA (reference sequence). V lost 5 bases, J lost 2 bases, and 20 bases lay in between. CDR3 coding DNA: TGCAGTGCTCCAAATTCACGGAGGGCCGACACAGATACGCAGTATTTT. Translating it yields CSAPNSRRADTDTQYF.

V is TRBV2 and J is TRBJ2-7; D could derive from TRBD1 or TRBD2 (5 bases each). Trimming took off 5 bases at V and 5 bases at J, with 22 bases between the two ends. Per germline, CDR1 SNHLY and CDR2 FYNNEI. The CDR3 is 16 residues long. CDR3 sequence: CASSNSRRGVGHEQYF. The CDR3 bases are TGTGCCAGCAGTAATAGCCGTCGAGGGGTCGGTCACGAGCAGTACTTC.

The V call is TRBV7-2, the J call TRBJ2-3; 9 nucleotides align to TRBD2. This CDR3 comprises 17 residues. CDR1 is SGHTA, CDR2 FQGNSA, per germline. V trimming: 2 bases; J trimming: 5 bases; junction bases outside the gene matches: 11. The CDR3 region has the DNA TGTGCCAGCAGCTTAATGCTAGCGGGAAGGTGGGGAGATACGCAGTATTTT. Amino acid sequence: CASSLMLAGRWGDTQYF.

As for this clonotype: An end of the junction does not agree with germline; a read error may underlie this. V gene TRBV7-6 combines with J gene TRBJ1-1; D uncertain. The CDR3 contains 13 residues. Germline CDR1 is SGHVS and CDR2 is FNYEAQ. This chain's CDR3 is CVSSLSGSTEAFF. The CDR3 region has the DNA TGTGTCAGCAGCTTAAGTGGGAGTACTGAAGCTTTCTTT.

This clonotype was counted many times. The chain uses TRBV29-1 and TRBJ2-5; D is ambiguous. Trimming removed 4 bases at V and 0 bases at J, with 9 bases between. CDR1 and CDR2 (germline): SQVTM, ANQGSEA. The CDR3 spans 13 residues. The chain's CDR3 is CSVASSNQETQYF. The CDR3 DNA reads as TGCAGCGTTGCAAGTTCCAACCAAGAGACCCAGTACTTC. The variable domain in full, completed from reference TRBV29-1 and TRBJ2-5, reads SAVISQKPSRDICQRGTSLTIQCQVDSQVTMMFWYRQQPGQSLTLIATANQGSEATYESGFVIDKFPISRPNLTFSTLTVSNMSPEDSSIYLCSVASSNQETQYFGPGTRLLVL.

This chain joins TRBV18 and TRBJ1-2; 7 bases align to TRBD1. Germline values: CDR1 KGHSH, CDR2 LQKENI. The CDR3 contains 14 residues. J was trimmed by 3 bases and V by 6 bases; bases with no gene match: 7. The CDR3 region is CASSVNRGDYGYTF. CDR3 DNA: TGTGCCAGCTCGGTGAACAGGGGAGACTATGGCTACACCTTC.

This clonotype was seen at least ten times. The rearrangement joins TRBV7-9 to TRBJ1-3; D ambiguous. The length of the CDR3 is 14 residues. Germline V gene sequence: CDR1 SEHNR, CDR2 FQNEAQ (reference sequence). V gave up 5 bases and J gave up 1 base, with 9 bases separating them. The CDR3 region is CASSRRGSGNTIYF. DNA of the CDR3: TGTGCCAGCAGCCGGCGGGGTTCTGGAAACACCATATATTTT.

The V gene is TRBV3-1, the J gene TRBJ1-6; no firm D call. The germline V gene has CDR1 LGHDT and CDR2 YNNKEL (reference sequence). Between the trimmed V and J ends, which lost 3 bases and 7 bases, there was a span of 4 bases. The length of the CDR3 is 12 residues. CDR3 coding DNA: TGTGCCAGCAGCCAGCCCAATTCACCCCTCCACTTT. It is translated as CASSQPNSPLHF.

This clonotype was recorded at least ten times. The DNA for the CDR3 is TGTGCCAGTAGTATAGATCAGACTTTCGGGCCCCAGCATTTT. This encodes CASSIDQTFGPQHF. V usage is TRBV19 and J usage is TRBJ1-5; D gene unclear. The CDR3 loop spans 14 amino acids. From germline, CDR1 is LNHDA and CDR2 SQIVND (reference sequence). Between the trimmed V and J ends, which lost 0 bases and 9 bases, there was a span of 12 bases.

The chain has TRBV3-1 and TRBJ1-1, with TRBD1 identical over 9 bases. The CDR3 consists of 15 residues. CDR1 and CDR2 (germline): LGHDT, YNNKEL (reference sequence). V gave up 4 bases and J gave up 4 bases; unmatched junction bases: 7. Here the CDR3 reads CASSRRGTGLTEAFF. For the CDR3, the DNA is TGTGCCAGCAGCCGAAGAGGGACAGGGCTCACTGAAGCTTTCTTT.